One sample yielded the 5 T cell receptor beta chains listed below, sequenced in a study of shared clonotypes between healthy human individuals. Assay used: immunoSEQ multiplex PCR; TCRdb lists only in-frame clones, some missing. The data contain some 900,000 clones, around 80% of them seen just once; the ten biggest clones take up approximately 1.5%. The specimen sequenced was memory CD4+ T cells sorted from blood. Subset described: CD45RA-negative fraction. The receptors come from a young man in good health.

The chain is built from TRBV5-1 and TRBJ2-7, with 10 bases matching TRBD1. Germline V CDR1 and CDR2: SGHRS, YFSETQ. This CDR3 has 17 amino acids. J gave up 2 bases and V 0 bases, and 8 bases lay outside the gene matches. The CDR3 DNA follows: TGCGCCAGCAGCTTGGCCGTTTCCGGGACAGGGGCCTACGAGCAGTACTTC. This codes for CASSLAVSGTGAYEQYF.

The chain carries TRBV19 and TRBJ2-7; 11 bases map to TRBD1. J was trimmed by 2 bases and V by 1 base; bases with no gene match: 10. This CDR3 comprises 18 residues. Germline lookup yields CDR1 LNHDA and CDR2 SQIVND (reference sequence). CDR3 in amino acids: CASSIAGQGARYPYEQYF. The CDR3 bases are TGTGCCAGTAGTATAGCCGGACAGGGGGCGCGGTACCCCTACGAGCAGTACTTC.

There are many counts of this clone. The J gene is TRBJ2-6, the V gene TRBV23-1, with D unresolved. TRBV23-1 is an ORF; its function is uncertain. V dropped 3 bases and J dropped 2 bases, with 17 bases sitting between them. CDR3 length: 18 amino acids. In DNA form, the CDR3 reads TGCGCCAGCAGTCACAATGAAGCCCGACCCACTGGGGCCAACGTCCTGACTTTC. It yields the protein CASSHNEARPTGANVLTF.

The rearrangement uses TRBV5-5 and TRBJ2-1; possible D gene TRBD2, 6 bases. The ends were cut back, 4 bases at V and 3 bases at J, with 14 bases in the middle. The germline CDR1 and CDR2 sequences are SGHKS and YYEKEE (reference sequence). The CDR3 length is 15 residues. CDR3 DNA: TGTGCCAGCAGCCAGCGGGTCGGGAGCTACAATGAGCAGTTCTTC. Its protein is CASSQRVGSYNEQFF.

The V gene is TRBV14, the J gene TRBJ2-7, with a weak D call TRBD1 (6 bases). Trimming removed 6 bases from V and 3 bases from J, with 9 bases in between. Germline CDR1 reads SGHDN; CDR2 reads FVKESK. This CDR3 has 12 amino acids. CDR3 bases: TGTGCCAGCAGTCGGGACATCTACGAGCAGTACTTC. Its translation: CASSRDIYEQYF.